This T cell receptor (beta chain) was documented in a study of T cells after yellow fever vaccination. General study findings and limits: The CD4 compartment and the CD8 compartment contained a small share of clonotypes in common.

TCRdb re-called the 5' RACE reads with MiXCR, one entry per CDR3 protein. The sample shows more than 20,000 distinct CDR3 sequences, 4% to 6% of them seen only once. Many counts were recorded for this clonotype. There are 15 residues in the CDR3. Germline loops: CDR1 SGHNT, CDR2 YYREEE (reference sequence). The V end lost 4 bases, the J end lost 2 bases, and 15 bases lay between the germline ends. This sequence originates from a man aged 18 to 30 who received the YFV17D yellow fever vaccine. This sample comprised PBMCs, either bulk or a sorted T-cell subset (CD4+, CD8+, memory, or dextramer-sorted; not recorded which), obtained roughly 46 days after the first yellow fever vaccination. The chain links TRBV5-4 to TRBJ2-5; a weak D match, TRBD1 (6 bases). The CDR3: CASSPGTQSQETQYF. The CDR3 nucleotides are TGTGCCAGCAGCCCCGGGACACAGAGTCAAGAGACCCAGTACTTC.